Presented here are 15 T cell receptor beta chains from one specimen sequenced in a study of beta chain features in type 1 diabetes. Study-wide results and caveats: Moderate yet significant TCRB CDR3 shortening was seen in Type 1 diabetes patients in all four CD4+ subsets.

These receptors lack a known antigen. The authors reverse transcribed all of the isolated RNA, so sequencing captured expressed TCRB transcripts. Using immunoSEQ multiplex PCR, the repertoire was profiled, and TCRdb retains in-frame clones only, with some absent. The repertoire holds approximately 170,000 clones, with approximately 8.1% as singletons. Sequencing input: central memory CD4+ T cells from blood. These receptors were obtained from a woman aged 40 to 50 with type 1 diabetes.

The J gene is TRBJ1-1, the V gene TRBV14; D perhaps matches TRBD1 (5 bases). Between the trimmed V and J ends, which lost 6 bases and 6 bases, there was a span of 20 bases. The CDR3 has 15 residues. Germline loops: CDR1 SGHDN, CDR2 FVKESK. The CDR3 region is CASRFIGERGAEAFF. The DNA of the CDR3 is TGTGCCAGCAGATTTATCGGGGAGCGGGGGGCTGAAGCTTTCTTT.

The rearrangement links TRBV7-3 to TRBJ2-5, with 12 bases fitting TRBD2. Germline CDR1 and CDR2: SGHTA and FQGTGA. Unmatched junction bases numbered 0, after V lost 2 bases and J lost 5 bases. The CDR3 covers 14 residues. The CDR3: CASSLGTSGETQYF. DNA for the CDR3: TGTGCCAGCAGCTTAGGGACTAGCGGGGAGACCCAGTACTTC.

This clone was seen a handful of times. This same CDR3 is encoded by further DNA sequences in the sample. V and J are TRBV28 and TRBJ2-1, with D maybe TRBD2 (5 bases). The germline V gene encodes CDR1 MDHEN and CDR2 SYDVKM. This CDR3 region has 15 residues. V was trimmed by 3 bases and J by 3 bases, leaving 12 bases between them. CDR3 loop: CASSFTGRGYNEQFF. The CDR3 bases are TGTGCCAGCAGTTTTACGGGTCGGGGCTACAATGAGCAGTTCTTC.

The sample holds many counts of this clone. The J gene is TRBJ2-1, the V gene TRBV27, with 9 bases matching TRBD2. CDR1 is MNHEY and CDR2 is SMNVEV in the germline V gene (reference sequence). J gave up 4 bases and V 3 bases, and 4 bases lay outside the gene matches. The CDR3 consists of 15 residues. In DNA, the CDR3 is TGTGCCAGCAGTTTTATGACTAGCGGATACAATGAGCAGTTCTTC. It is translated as CASSFMTSGYNEQFF.

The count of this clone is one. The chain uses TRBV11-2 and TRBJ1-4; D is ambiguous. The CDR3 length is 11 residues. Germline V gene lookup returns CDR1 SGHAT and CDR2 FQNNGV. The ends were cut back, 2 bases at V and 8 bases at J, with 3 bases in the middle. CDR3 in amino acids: CASSLREKLFF. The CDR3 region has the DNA TGTGCCAGCAGCTTACGGGAAAAACTGTTTTTT.

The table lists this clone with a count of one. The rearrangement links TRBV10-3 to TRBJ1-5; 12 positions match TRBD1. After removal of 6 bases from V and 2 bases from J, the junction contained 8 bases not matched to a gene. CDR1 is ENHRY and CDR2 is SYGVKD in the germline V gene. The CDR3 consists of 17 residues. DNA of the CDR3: TGTGCCATCAGCCCGGGACAGGGGGCTGAGGGCAATCAGCCCCAGCATTTT. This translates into CAISPGQGAEGNQPQHF.

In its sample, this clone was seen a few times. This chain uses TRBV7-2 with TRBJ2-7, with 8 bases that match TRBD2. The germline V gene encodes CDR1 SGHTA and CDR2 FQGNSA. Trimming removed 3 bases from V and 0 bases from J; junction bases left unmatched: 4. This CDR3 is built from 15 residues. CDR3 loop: CASSLAGTSSYEQYF. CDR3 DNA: TGTGCCAGCAGCTTGGCCGGGACTAGCTCCTACGAGCAGTACTTC.

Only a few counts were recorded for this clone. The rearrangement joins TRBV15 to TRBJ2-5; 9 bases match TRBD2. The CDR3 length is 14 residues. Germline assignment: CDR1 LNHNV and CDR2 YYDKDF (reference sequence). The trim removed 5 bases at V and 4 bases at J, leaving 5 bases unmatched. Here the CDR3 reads CATSGLAGVETQYF. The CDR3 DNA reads TGTGCCACCAGCGGCTTAGCGGGAGTAGAGACCCAGTACTTC.

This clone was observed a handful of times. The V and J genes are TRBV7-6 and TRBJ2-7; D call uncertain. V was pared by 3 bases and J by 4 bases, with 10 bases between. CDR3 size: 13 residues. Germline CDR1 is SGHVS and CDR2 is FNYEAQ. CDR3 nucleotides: TGTGCCAGCAGCTTTCGCAGGTTGTACGAGCAGTACTTC. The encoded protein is CASSFRRLYEQYF.

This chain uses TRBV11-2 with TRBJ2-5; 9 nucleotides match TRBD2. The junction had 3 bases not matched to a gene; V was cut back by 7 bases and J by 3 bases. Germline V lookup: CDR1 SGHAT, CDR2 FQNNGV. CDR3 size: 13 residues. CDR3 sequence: CASTGTSKETQYF. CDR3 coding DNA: TGTGCCAGCACCGGGACTAGCAAAGAGACCCAGTACTTC.

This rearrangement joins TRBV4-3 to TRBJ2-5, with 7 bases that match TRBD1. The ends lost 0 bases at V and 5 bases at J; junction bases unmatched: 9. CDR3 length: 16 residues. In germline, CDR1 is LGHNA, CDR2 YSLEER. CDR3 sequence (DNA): TGCGCCAGCAGCCAAGAGTGGGGACAGCTATGGGAGACCCAGTACTTC. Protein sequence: CASSQEWGQLWETQYF.

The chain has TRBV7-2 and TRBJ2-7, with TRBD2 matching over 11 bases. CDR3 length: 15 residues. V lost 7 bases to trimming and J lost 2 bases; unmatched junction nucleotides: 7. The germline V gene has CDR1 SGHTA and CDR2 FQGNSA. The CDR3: CASTGTSGSTYEQYF. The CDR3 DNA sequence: TGTGCCAGCACCGGAACTAGCGGGAGTACCTACGAGCAGTACTTC. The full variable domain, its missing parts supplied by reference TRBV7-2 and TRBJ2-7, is GAGVSQSPSNKVTEKGKDVELRCDPISGHTALYWYRQSLGQGLEFLIYFQGNSAPDKSGLPSDRFSAERTGGSVSTLTIQRTQQEDSAVYLCASTGTSGSTYEQYFGPGTRLTVT.

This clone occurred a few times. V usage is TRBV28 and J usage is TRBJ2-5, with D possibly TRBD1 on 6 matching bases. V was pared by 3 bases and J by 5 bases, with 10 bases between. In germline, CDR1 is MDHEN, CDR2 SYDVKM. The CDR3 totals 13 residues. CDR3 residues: CASSLYTGETQYF. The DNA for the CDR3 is TGTGCCAGCAGTTTGTACACAGGGGAGACCCAGTACTTC.

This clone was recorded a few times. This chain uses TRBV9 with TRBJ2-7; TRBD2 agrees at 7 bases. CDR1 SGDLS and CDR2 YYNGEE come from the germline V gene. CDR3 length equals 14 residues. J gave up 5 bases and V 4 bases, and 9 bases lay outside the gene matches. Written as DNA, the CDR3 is TGTGCCAGCAGCCCATCGGGAGGTGGTGACGAGCAGTACTTC. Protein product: CASSPSGGGDEQYF. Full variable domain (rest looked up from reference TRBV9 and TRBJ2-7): DSGVTQTPKHLITATGQRVTLRCSPRSGDLSVYWYQQSLDQGLQFLIQYYNGEERAKGNILERFSAQQFPDLHSELNLSSLELGDSALYFCASSPSGGGDEQYFGPGTRLTVT.

The CDR3 loop is CASSFKEGVTEAFF. The CDR3 coding sequence is TGTGCCAGCAGTTTTAAGGAAGGGGTTACTGAAGCTTTCTTT. V gene TRBV27 combines with J gene TRBJ1-1; TRBD1 might be the D (5 bases). V gave up 3 bases and J gave up 5 bases, with 13 bases separating them. Germline V gives CDR1 MNHEY, CDR2 SMNVEV (reference sequence). The CDR3 extends over 14 amino acids.